These 32 T cell receptor beta chains were all obtained from the same sample, sequenced in a study of blood T cell repertoires in COVID-19. Profiled with immunoSEQ multiplex PCR; TCRdb holds only in-frame clones, not every one. The sample contains about 120,000 clones, over 60% of which appear only once. Material: peripheral blood. The receptor source for this set is a man in his 70s with acute or convalescent COVID-19.

This chain links TRBV29-1 with TRBJ2-7; TRBD2 might be the D (7 bases). Trimming stripped 6 bases from V and 3 bases from J, with 12 bases between. The CDR3 loop spans 12 amino acids. In germline, CDR1 is SQVTM, CDR2 ANQGSEA. CDR3 protein: CSVGGRNYEQYF. CDR3 DNA: TGCAGCGTGGGGGGGCGGAACTACGAGCAGTACTTC.

In its sample, this clone was seen once. This chain uses TRBV7-9 with TRBJ1-5, with 8 positions matching TRBD1. The J segment lost 0 bases and the V segment lost 8 bases, leaving 6 bases of the junction unmatched. Looked up from germline, CDR1 is SEHNR and CDR2 is FQNEAQ (reference sequence). The CDR3 covers 15 residues. CDR3 in amino acids: CASGTGANSNQPQHF. The CDR3 nucleotides read TGTGCCAGCGGGACAGGAGCTAATAGCAATCAGCCCCAGCATTTT.

The gene calls are TRBV4-1 and TRBJ2-5; D is possibly TRBD2 (6 bases). Germline V gives CDR1 MGHRA, CDR2 YSYEKL. V was clipped by 0 bases and J by 5 bases, with 22 bases between them. The CDR3 has 18 residues. The CDR3 is CASSQEISLAGRSETQYF. The CDR3 nucleotides read TGCGCCAGCAGCCAAGAAATCAGTTTGGCCGGGAGATCGGAGACCCAGTACTTC.

The CDR3 is CSVEHTQETQYF. The CDR3 DNA reads as TGCAGCGTTGAACATACTCAAGAGACCCAGTACTTC. The genes are TRBV29-1 and TRBJ2-5; D not certain. Germline V gene data show CDR1 as SQVTM and CDR2 as ANQGSEA. V lost 2 bases, J lost 2 bases, and 6 bases lay in between. CDR3 length: 12 amino acids.

The V call is TRBV6-6, the J call TRBJ1-2; D gene ambiguous. CDR3 length: 14 residues. CDR1 is MNHNY and CDR2 is SVGAGI in the germline V gene (reference sequence). The V end was cut by 4 bases, the J end by 1 base, with 10 bases between. For the CDR3, the DNA is TGTGCCAGCAGTTCACCGACAAATAACTATGGCTACACCTTC. This codes for CASSSPTNNYGYTF.

The chain employs TRBV20-1 and TRBJ2-7; D not certain. This CDR3 spans 11 amino acids. The V end was cut by 1 base, the J end by 3 bases, with 4 bases between. Germline V gene data show CDR1 as DFQATT and CDR2 as SNEGSKA (reference sequence). CDR3 sequence reads: CSARASYEQYF. The CDR3 DNA follows: TGCAGTGCTAGAGCTAGCTACGAGCAGTACTTC.

This sequence joins TRBV5-8 and TRBJ1-4, with D possibly being TRBD1 (5 bases). The length of the CDR3 is 16 residues. Trimming removed 4 bases from V and 0 bases from J, with 13 bases in between. Germline V CDR1 and CDR2: SGHTS, YDEGEE. The CDR3 DNA reads as TGTGCCAGCAGCCTACATCCAGGGACAACTAATGAAAAACTGTTTTTT. Its translation is CASSLHPGTTNEKLFF.

The gene calls are TRBV28 and TRBJ2-1, with 10 bases fitting TRBD2. Germline V gene lookup returns CDR1 MDHEN and CDR2 SYDVKM. The junction had 5 bases not matched to a gene; V was cut back by 5 bases and J by 4 bases. There are 15 residues in the CDR3. The CDR3 is CASSRTSGVYNEQFF. CDR3 coding DNA: TGTGCCAGCAGTAGGACTAGCGGAGTTTACAATGAGCAGTTCTTC.

The rearrangement links TRBV11-1 to TRBJ1-6, with D unclear. Germline V gene lookup returns CDR1 SGHAT and CDR2 FQDESV (reference sequence). V dropped 2 bases and J dropped 7 bases, with 3 bases sitting between them. The CDR3 is 12 amino acids. The CDR3: CASSLQNSPLHF. CDR3 DNA sequence: TGTGCCAGCAGCTTACAGAATTCACCCCTCCACTTT.

This clone was seen only a few times. The chain recombines TRBV12-3 or TRBV12-4 with TRBJ1-1; D is unresolved. CDR3 length: 12 residues. The V end was cut by 7 bases, the J end by 3 bases, with 9 bases between. The CDR3 DNA reads TGTGCCAGCAACCCCGGGTACACTGAAGCTTTCTTT. This translates into CASNPGYTEAFF.

This chain joins TRBV19 and TRBJ1-4; a possible D gene is TRBD1 (5 bases). The CDR3 sequence is 12 residues long. Per the germline V gene, CDR1 is LNHDA and CDR2 is SQIVND (reference sequence). The CDR3 reads CASTIPGMELFF. The CDR3 DNA sequence: TGTGCAAGCACCATCCCAGGGATGGAACTGTTTTTT.

This sequence joins TRBV4-2 and TRBJ1-1; TRBD1 is a possible D gene (6 bases). The CDR3 runs 19 residues. Trimming shortened V by 0 bases and J by 5 bases, and 25 bases separated the two germline ends. Germline-derived CDR1 and CDR2 are LGHNA and YNFKEQ. Here the CDR3 DNA reads TGTGCCAGCAGCCAAGATACAGCAGGGGCGTCGGGTCGACGGACTGAAGCTTTCTTT. Amino acid sequence: CASSQDTAGASGRRTEAFF.

This clone was detected once. J is TRBJ2-1 and V is TRBV5-4; 9 bases agree with TRBD2. Germline loops: CDR1 SGHNT, CDR2 YYREEE (reference sequence). V was clipped by 4 bases and J by 1 base; unmatched bases: 6. The CDR3 is 16 amino acids. The CDR3 loop is CASSRTTSGSYNEQFF. Here the CDR3 DNA reads TGTGCCAGCAGCCGTACTACTAGCGGGTCCTACAATGAGCAGTTCTTC.

Only one count was recorded for this clone. The J gene is TRBJ1-6, the V gene TRBV4-1; D unresolved. Per germline, CDR1 MGHRA and CDR2 YSYEKL. The CDR3 length is 15 residues. Trimming stripped 2 bases from V and 9 bases from J, with 14 bases between. The CDR3: CASSQRTEGLSPLHF. The DNA for the CDR3 is TGCGCCAGCAGCCAACGGACGGAGGGCCTTTCACCCCTCCACTTT.

This chain links TRBV30 with TRBJ2-7, with D uncertain. Germline assignment: CDR1 GTSNPN and CDR2 SVGIG (reference sequence). The CDR3 contains 14 residues. V lost 4 bases to trimming and J lost 6 bases, with 19 bases between them. CDR3 residues: CAWNSRASVGEQYF. Here the CDR3 DNA reads TGTGCCTGGAACTCGAGAGCGTCCGTGGGCGAGCAGTACTTC.

The table lists this clone with a few counts. V gene TRBV29-1 combines with J gene TRBJ2-7; TRBD1 aligns across 7 bases. From germline, CDR1 is SQVTM and CDR2 ANQGSEA. Unmatched junction bases numbered 5, after V lost 6 bases and J lost 3 bases. The length of the CDR3 is 12 residues. CDR3 DNA: TGCAGCGTCAAGGGGACAGACTACGAGCAGTACTTC. This translates into CSVKGTDYEQYF.

This clone has a handful of counts. The chain links TRBV15 to TRBJ2-7, with D perhaps matching TRBD1 (6 bases). The CDR3 loop spans 14 amino acids. Germline V CDR1 and CDR2: LNHNV, YYDKDF (reference sequence). Trimming removed 3 bases at V and 2 bases at J, with 11 bases between. DNA of the CDR3: TGTGCCACCAGCAGGCGACAGGTAGCCTACGAGCAGTACTTC. Translation: CATSRRQVAYEQYF.

The chain couples TRBV27 to TRBJ1-2, with 9 bases lining up with TRBD1. Trimming at V came to 3 bases and at J to 8 bases, leaving 10 bases not matched to a gene. The CDR3 is 15 residues long. Per germline, CDR1 MNHEY and CDR2 SMNVEV (reference sequence). CDR3 bases: TGTGCCAGCAGTTTTACTACAGGGGGCGCGGGGGGCTACACCTTC. As protein: CASSFTTGGAGGYTF.

V gene TRBV19 combines with J gene TRBJ2-3; 7 bases fit TRBD1. The CDR3 totals 14 residues. V dropped 2 bases and J dropped 1; count of bases not matched to a gene: 0. CDR1 is LNHDA and CDR2 is SQIVND in the germline V gene (reference sequence). CDR3 in DNA: TGTGCCAGTAGTATAAGGGGGCGCACAGATACGCAGTATTTT. Its protein product is CASSIRGRTDTQYF. Full variable domain (outside the CDR3, taken from reference TRBV19 and TRBJ2-3): DGGITQSPKYLFRKEGQNVTLSCEQNLNHDAMYWYRQDPGQGLRLIYYSQIVNDFQKGDIAEGYSVSREKKESFPLTVTSAQKNPTAFYLCASSIRGRTDTQYFGPGTRLTVL.

This clone was detected a few times. The gene calls are TRBV4-3 and TRBJ1-5, with D perhaps TRBD1 (6 bases). Germline V gene data show CDR1 as LGHNA and CDR2 as YSLEER. V shed 0 bases and J shed 6 bases, with 12 bases lying between them. The CDR3 contains 15 residues. DNA for the CDR3: TGCGCCAGCAGCCAAGAGGCGGGGGCAATTCAGCCCCAGCATTTT. This translates into CASSQEAGAIQPQHF.

J is TRBJ1-6 and V is TRBV9; D possibly corresponds to TRBD1 (5 bases). Trimming removed 4 bases at V and 6 bases at J, with 14 bases between. CDR1 is SGDLS and CDR2 is YYNGEE in the germline V gene. There are 15 residues in the CDR3. CDR3 region: CASSMTAFANSPLHF. The DNA for the CDR3 is TGTGCCAGCAGCATGACAGCTTTTGCTAATTCACCCCTCCACTTT.

This rearrangement joins TRBV2 to TRBJ2-4; 7 bases map to TRBD1. The CDR3 runs to 15 residues. Germline V lookup: CDR1 SNHLY, CDR2 FYNNEI. With V trimmed by 5 bases and J by 4 bases, 8 bases remained unmatched. The CDR3 reads CASSSIGQDKNIQYF. The DNA of the CDR3 is TGTGCCAGCAGTTCTATCGGACAGGATAAAAACATTCAGTACTTC.

This clone showed up just a few times. The rearrangement links TRBV21-1 to TRBJ2-7; the table calls TRBD1, which could not be checked here. TRBV21-1 is labeled a pseudogene. The CDR3 runs to 15 residues. The CDR3 is CASSKRMGQHYEQYF. CDR3 in DNA: TGTGCCAGCAGCAAACGGATGGGACAGCATTACGAGCAGTACTTC.

This rearrangement joins TRBV20-1 to TRBJ2-7, with D perhaps TRBD2 (6 bases). Trimming took off 6 bases at V and 3 bases at J, with 9 bases between the two ends. This CDR3 is 11 amino acids long. Per the germline V gene, CDR1 is DFQATT and CDR2 is SNEGSKA (reference sequence). This CDR3 reads CSAGTGYEQYF. The CDR3, as DNA: TGCAGTGCAGGGACTGGCTACGAGCAGTACTTC.

The table lists this clone with a count of one. The chain is built from TRBV7-9 and TRBJ1-5; D possibly corresponds to TRBD1 (6 bases). The CDR3 covers 13 residues. Per germline, CDR1 SEHNR and CDR2 FQNEAQ (reference sequence). V was trimmed by 5 bases and J by 7 bases, leaving 12 bases between them. The DNA for the CDR3 is TGTGCCAGCAGCCATGAGGGGGTCCAGCCCCAGCATTTT. It is translated as CASSHEGVQPQHF.

This clone was detected only a few times. This chain links TRBV7-2 with TRBJ1-5; 8 bases match TRBD1. Germline lookup yields CDR1 SGHTA and CDR2 FQGNSA. Trimming cost V 1 base and J 4 bases; bases outside gene matches: 3. CDR3 length: 15 residues. In DNA form, the CDR3 reads TGTGCCAGCAGCTTAGGACAGGGGAAGAATCAGCCCCAGCATTTT. Its protein is CASSLGQGKNQPQHF.

The chain uses TRBV11-2 and TRBJ2-5; 7 bases map to TRBD1. The CDR3 loop spans 14 amino acids. After removal of 5 bases from V and 4 bases from J, the junction contained 7 bases not matched to a gene. Germline V gene lookup returns CDR1 SGHAT and CDR2 FQNNGV. The CDR3 DNA is TGTGCCAGCAGCCCTCGACAGGGTAGAGAGACCCAGTACTTC. It codes for CASSPRQGRETQYF. Based on the CDR3 plus reference TRBV11-2 and TRBJ2-5, the full variable domain is EAGVAQSPRYKIIEKRQSVAFWCNPISGHATLYWYQQILGQGPKLLIQFQNNGVVDDSQLPKDRFSAERLKGVDSTLKIQPAKLEDSAVYLCASSPRQGRETQYFGPGTRLLVL.

The V gene is TRBV29-1, the J gene TRBJ1-5; no clear D. This CDR3 region has 11 residues. Germline V gene sequence: CDR1 SQVTM, CDR2 ANQGSEA. V gave up 2 bases and J gave up 13 bases, with 12 bases separating them. The CDR3 is CSVETSLAQHF. CDR3 nucleotide sequence: TGCAGCGTTGAAACTTCCCTCGCACAGCATTTT.

This sequence joins TRBV27 and TRBJ1-4, with D unresolved. The CDR3 consists of 15 residues. The germline V gene encodes CDR1 MNHEY and CDR2 SMNVEV (reference sequence). The V end lost 1 base, the J end lost 0 bases, and 6 bases lay between the germline ends. The CDR3 loop reads CASSLYSATNEKLFF. CDR3 bases: TGTGCCAGCAGTTTATATTCCGCAACTAATGAAAAACTGTTTTTT.

The gene calls are TRBV19 and TRBJ2-2; 7 nucleotides match TRBD2. The ends lost 3 bases at V and 7 bases at J; junction bases unmatched: 11. This CDR3 region has 16 residues. CDR1 is LNHDA, CDR2 SQIVND, per germline (reference sequence). The CDR3 loop reads CASSILPGLSNGELFF. The DNA for the CDR3 is TGTGCCAGTAGTATTCTACCGGGACTATCAAACGGGGAGCTGTTTTTT.

CDR3 protein: CASSQVRETQYF. Written as DNA, the CDR3 is TGTGCCAGCAGCCAAGTGAGAGAGACCCAGTACTTC. This chain links TRBV14 with TRBJ2-5; no reliable D call. This CDR3 has 12 residues. Trimming removed 1 base from V and 4 bases from J, with 4 bases in between. The germline V gene encodes CDR1 SGHDN and CDR2 FVKESK.

The chain recombines TRBV9 with TRBJ1-4, with 8 bases matching TRBD1. CDR1 is SGDLS, CDR2 YYNGEE, per germline. V gave up 4 bases and J gave up 8 bases; unmatched junction bases: 7. The CDR3 is 14 amino acids. The CDR3 DNA reads TGTGCCAGCAGCTCCGACAGGGGTGGAGAAAAACTGTTTTTT. Translated: CASSSDRGGEKLFF.